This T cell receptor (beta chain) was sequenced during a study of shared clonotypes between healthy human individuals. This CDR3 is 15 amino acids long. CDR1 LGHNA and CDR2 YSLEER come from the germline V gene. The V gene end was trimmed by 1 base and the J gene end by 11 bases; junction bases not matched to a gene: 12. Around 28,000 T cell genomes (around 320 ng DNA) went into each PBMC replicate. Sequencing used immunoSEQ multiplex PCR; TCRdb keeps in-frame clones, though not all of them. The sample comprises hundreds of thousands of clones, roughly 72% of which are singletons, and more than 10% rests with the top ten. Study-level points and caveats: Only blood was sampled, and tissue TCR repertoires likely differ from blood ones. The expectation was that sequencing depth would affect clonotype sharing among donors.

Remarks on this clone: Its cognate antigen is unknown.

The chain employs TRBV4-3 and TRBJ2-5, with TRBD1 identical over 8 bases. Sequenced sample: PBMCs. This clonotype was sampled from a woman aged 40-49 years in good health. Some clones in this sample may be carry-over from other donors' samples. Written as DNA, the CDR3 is TGCGCCAGCAGCCAAGTATGGACAGGGACCGAAGAGCAGTACTTC. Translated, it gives CASSQVWTGTEEQYF.